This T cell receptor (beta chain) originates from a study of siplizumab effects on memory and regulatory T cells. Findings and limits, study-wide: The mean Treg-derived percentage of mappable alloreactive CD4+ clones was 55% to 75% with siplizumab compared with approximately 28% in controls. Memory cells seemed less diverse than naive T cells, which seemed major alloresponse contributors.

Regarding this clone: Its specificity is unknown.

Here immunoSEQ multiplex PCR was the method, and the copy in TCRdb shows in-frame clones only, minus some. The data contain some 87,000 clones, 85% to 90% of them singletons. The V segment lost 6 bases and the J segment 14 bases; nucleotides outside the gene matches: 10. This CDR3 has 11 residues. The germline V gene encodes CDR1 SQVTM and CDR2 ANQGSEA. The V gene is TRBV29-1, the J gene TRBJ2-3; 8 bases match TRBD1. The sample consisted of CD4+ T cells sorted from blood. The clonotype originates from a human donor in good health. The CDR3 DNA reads TGCAGCGTGTCGTCAGGGGGCCATGCGTATTTT. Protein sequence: CSVSSGGHAYF.